A selection of T cell receptor beta chains follows, all from one sample in a study of control samples from healthy donors and cancer patients. Assay: immunoSEQ multiplex PCR; the TCRdb copy retains only in-frame clones and omits some. The sample has some 110,000 clones; about 80% are singletons. Sequenced material: blood. The receptors stem from a woman aged 45-65 years in good health. The CDR3 runs from the conserved cysteine through the conserved F or W. Fields, in order: J gene, clone size, V gene, D gene, CDR3 DNA, CDR3 protein. D genes are given only for firm matches. The listing skips clone size in some rows; elsewhere it reads once, few, many or a size class.

j_call: TRBJ2-5
clone_size: NA
v_call: TRBV15
d_call: TRBD1
cdr3_nt: TGTGCCACCAGCAGGGGACAGGGATCCGGAGAGACCCAGTACTTC
cdr3_aa: CATSRGQGSGETQYF

j_call: TRBJ2-3
clone_size: NA
v_call: TRBV7-3
d_call: NA
cdr3_nt: TGTGCCAGCAGATCCGACCCCATAGCTGCAGATACGCAGTATTTT
cdr3_aa: CASRSDPIAADTQYF

j_call: TRBJ1-6
clone_size: NA
v_call: TRBV2
d_call: TRBD1
cdr3_nt: TGTGCCAGCAGTGAGGGACAGCCTAGCTCCTATAATTCACCCCTCCACTTT
cdr3_aa: CASSEGQPSSYNSPLHF

j_call: TRBJ2-5
clone_size: NA
v_call: TRBV11-2
d_call: NA
cdr3_nt: TGTGCCAGCAGCATAGACGTCCCGCAAGAGACCCAGTACTTC
cdr3_aa: CASSIDVPQETQYF

j_call: TRBJ1-1
clone_size: few
v_call: TRBV19
d_call: NA
cdr3_nt: TGTGCCAGTAGTCCCCGATCAGGGCGGGGGAACACTGAAGCTTTCTTT
cdr3_aa: CASSPRSGRGNTEAFF

j_call: TRBJ2-1
clone_size: NA
v_call: TRBV6-6
d_call: NA
cdr3_nt: TGTGCCAGCAGTTACTCGATGCCAGGCTCGGGTGAGCAGTTCTTC
cdr3_aa: CASSYSMPGSGEQFF

j_call: TRBJ2-1
clone_size: NA
v_call: TRBV14
d_call: TRBD1
cdr3_nt: TGTGCCAGCAGCGCAAAGACAGGGGGGAACAATGAGCAGTTCTTC
cdr3_aa: CASSAKTGGNNEQFF

j_call: TRBJ1-6
clone_size: NA
v_call: TRBV7-3
d_call: NA
cdr3_nt: TGTGCCAGCAGCCCCGGGACCACGGGCTCACCCCTCCACTTT
cdr3_aa: CASSPGTTGSPLHF

j_call: TRBJ2-7
clone_size: few
v_call: TRBV27
d_call: TRBD2
cdr3_nt: TGTGCCAGCAGTTTTTTGACTAGCGGAAGGGGGTACGAGCAGTACTTC
cdr3_aa: CASSFLTSGRGYEQYF

j_call: TRBJ2-5
clone_size: NA
v_call: TRBV11-3
d_call: NA
cdr3_nt: TGTGCCAGCAGCCCGTTAACAATCTACCAAGAGACCCAGTACTTC
cdr3_aa: CASSPLTIYQETQYF

j_call: TRBJ1-1
clone_size: few
v_call: TRBV5-5
d_call: NA
cdr3_nt: TGTGCCAGCAGCTTGATGGGTGACACTGAAGCTTTCTTT
cdr3_aa: CASSLMGDTEAFF

j_call: TRBJ1-1
clone_size: NA
v_call: TRBV27
d_call: NA
cdr3_nt: TGTGCCAGCAGTTTGATGAGGGTCGGCACTGAAGCTTTCTTT
cdr3_aa: CASSLMRVGTEAFF

j_call: TRBJ1-1
clone_size: NA
v_call: TRBV11-2
d_call: TRBD1
cdr3_nt: TGTGCCAGCAGCCCGACAGGGTCCGGAACTGAAGCTTTCTTT
cdr3_aa: CASSPTGSGTEAFF

j_call: TRBJ2-5
clone_size: NA
v_call: TRBV4-1
d_call: TRBD2
cdr3_nt: TGCGCCAGCAGCCAAGAAGGGGAATCTAGCGGGGTACGGGCCCAGTACTTC
cdr3_aa: CASSQEGESSGVRAQYF

j_call: TRBJ1-5
clone_size: NA
v_call: TRBV2
d_call: NA
cdr3_nt: TGTGCCAGCAGGCGGGACACCGATCAGCCCCAGCATTTT
cdr3_aa: CASRRDTDQPQHF

j_call: TRBJ1-2
clone_size: few
v_call: TRBV29-1
d_call: NA
cdr3_nt: TGCAGCGCCCGACAGGAGATAGCATTTGAACTTAACTATGGCTACACCTTC
cdr3_aa: CSARQEIAFELNYGYTF

j_call: TRBJ1-1
clone_size: NA
v_call: TRBV11-3
d_call: TRBD1
cdr3_nt: TGTGCCAGCAGCGACAGGGATACTGAAGCTTTCTTT
cdr3_aa: CASSDRDTEAFF

j_call: TRBJ2-5
clone_size: NA
v_call: TRBV24-1
d_call: TRBD2
cdr3_nt: TGTGCCACCGGAGGACTAGCGGGAGACGGGCAAGAGACCCAGTACTTC
cdr3_aa: CATGGLAGDGQETQYF

j_call: TRBJ1-2
clone_size: once
v_call: TRBV6-1
d_call: NA
cdr3_nt: TGTGCCAGCAGTGGACTACGGGGGTCCGGATCCGCTAACTATGGCTACACCTTC
cdr3_aa: CASSGLRGSGSANYGYTF

j_call: TRBJ1-2
clone_size: once
v_call: TRBV30
d_call: TRBD1
cdr3_nt: TGTGCCTGCCTGATAGTGACAGGGGTGAATGGCTACACCTTC
cdr3_aa: CACLIVTGVNGYTF

j_call: TRBJ2-1
clone_size: NA
v_call: TRBV3-1/TRBV3-2
d_call: TRBD2
cdr3_nt: TGTGCCAGCAGCTTAACCCGGGCCGGCGGGGGGCTTGGTTTTGAGCAGTTCTTC
cdr3_aa: CASSLTRAGGGLGFEQFF

j_call: TRBJ1-1
clone_size: NA
v_call: TRBV30
d_call: NA
cdr3_nt: TGTGCCTGGAGTGTGAACAAGAACACTGAAGCTTTCTTT
cdr3_aa: CAWSVNKNTEAFF

j_call: TRBJ2-7
clone_size: NA
v_call: TRBV7-8
d_call: NA
cdr3_nt: TGTGCCAGCAGCTTAGCGGGAGGTAACTCCTACGAGCAGTACTTC
cdr3_aa: CASSLAGGNSYEQYF

j_call: TRBJ1-5
clone_size: NA
v_call: TRBV6-6
d_call: NA
cdr3_nt: TGTGCCAGCAGCCCAACCGTCCCACCCACTGGCTTT
cdr3_aa: CASSPTVPPTGF

j_call: TRBJ1-6
clone_size: NA
v_call: TRBV4-1
d_call: NA
cdr3_nt: TGCGCCAGCAGCCAAGAAGTTCCAGGCCCATTATCGACCCTCCACTTT
cdr3_aa: CASSQEVPGPLSTLHF

j_call: TRBJ1-3
clone_size: NA
v_call: TRBV15
d_call: NA
cdr3_nt: TGTGCCACCAGCGGTAGTATTTCGAGCTCTGGAAACACCATATATTTT
cdr3_aa: CATSGSISSSGNTIYF

j_call: TRBJ1-6
clone_size: NA
v_call: TRBV30
d_call: NA
cdr3_nt: TGTGCCTGGAATAGGGATAATTCACCCCTCCACTTT
cdr3_aa: CAWNRDNSPLHF

j_call: TRBJ2-2
clone_size: few
v_call: TRBV20-1
d_call: TRBD2
cdr3_nt: TGCAGTGCTAGTCTAGCGGGGGGAAGAGGCACCGGGGAGCTGTTTTTT
cdr3_aa: CSASLAGGRGTGELFF

j_call: TRBJ2-5
clone_size: NA
v_call: TRBV20-1
d_call: NA
cdr3_nt: TGCAGTGCTAGCGGGAGCGGTACCCAGTACTTC
cdr3_aa: CSASGSGTQYF

j_call: TRBJ1-6
clone_size: NA
v_call: TRBV9
d_call: NA
cdr3_nt: TGTGCCAGCAGCGTAGCTACTGACAGAGACTCACCCCTCCACTTT
cdr3_aa: CASSVATDRDSPLHF

j_call: TRBJ2-7
clone_size: once
v_call: TRBV4-3
d_call: NA
cdr3_nt: TGCGCCAGCAGCCAAGGACTGCGCCTGGACAACGAGCAGTACTTC
cdr3_aa: CASSQGLRLDNEQYF

j_call: TRBJ2-3
clone_size: NA
v_call: TRBV19
d_call: NA
cdr3_nt: TGTGCCAGTACTCTGTCGGGTGTGAGCACAGATACGCAGTATTTT
cdr3_aa: CASTLSGVSTDTQYF

j_call: TRBJ2-6
clone_size: NA
v_call: TRBV5-4
d_call: NA
cdr3_nt: TGTGCCAGCAGCCAGCCAGGTGACTCTGGGGCCAACGTCCTGACTTTC
cdr3_aa: CASSQPGDSGANVLTF

j_call: TRBJ1-1
clone_size: once
v_call: TRBV29-1
d_call: NA
cdr3_nt: TGCAGCGTTGGGTTCCAGAACACTGAAGCTTTCTTT
cdr3_aa: CSVGFQNTEAFF

j_call: TRBJ1-5
clone_size: NA
v_call: TRBV5-6
d_call: TRBD1
cdr3_nt: TGTGCCAGCAGCTTAGTAGGACAGGAGGGCAATCAGCCCCAGCATTTT
cdr3_aa: CASSLVGQEGNQPQHF

j_call: TRBJ1-5
clone_size: NA
v_call: TRBV6-1
d_call: NA
cdr3_nt: TGTGCCAGCAGTGAACAAGACACTCGCAATCAGCCCCAGCATTTT
cdr3_aa: CASSEQDTRNQPQHF

j_call: TRBJ2-1
clone_size: NA
v_call: TRBV4-2
d_call: NA
cdr3_nt: TGTGCCAGCAGCCAAGGAGCGGGCAATGAGCAGTTCTTC
cdr3_aa: CASSQGAGNEQFF

j_call: TRBJ2-2
clone_size: NA
v_call: TRBV12-5
d_call: NA
cdr3_nt: TGTGCTAGTGGTTTGGTATTGGGGGCTTACACCGGGGAGCTGTTTTTT
cdr3_aa: CASGLVLGAYTGELFF

j_call: TRBJ2-2
clone_size: NA
v_call: TRBV5-6
d_call: TRBD1
cdr3_nt: TGTGCCAGCACCTTGGGGACAGCAAATTCCGGGGAGCTGTTTTTT
cdr3_aa: CASTLGTANSGELFF

j_call: TRBJ2-5
clone_size: NA
v_call: TRBV18
d_call: NA
cdr3_nt: TGTGCCAGCTCACCAGAGGTAGCAAAGAACCAAGAGACCCAGTACTTC
cdr3_aa: CASSPEVAKNQETQYF

j_call: TRBJ2-1
clone_size: NA
v_call: TRBV7-2
d_call: NA
cdr3_nt: TGTGCCAGCAGCTTTTTGGAGAACGGCAATGAGCAGTTCTTC
cdr3_aa: CASSFLENGNEQFF